This record concerns one T cell receptor (beta chain) sequence. At one end the junction does not follow the germline gene, possibly because of a read error. TCRdb reprocessed the 5' RACE reads via MiXCR and lists one record per CDR3 protein. Counted here are just under 150,000 distinct CDR3 sequences, 15% to 20% occurring once; the ten biggest clones make up 2% to 2.5%. The data belong to a study of T-cell memory formation after mild COVID-19. The CDR3 spans 13 residues. Germline V gives CDR1 MNHEY, CDR2 SVGEGT. The sequencing sample was made of PBMCs or a T cell subset sorted from them (not recorded which). This sequence was found in an adult woman who had mild COVID-19 (a few samples of this study predate the infection). Cell type and time point are not known. The rearrangement joins TRBV6-2 or TRBV6-3 to TRBJ2-1, with 9 bases aligning to TRBD2. The CDR3 DNA reads TGTGCCAGCAGTTATGGGGCTAGCGGGATTCTAGTCTTC. It codes for CASSYGASGILVF.